A single sample is the source of the 17 T cell receptor beta chains below, sequenced in a study of cytomegalovirus exposure and HLA in healthy donors. Use of 60 Vbeta and 13 Jbeta primers characterized the PCR. Profiling relied on immunoSEQ multiplex PCR, and the TCRdb table lists in-frame clones only, not all of them. This table holds around 120,000 clones, nearly 85% found once. The sample consisted of PBMCs. These receptors originate from a boy between 5 and 17 years old in good health and CMV-seronegative.

V and J are TRBV7-2 and TRBJ2-7; 8 nucleotides line up with TRBD2. J was trimmed by 0 bases and V by 4 bases; bases with no gene match: 5. Per the germline V gene, CDR1 is SGHTA and CDR2 is FQGNSA. The CDR3 is 15 amino acids. This CDR3 reads CASSSAGTSSYEQYF. The DNA of the CDR3 is TGTGCCAGCAGCTCCGCCGGGACTAGCTCCTACGAGCAGTACTTC.

The chain employs TRBV5-4 and TRBJ2-7; 9 bases line up with TRBD1. CDR1 is SGHNT, CDR2 YYREEE, per germline (reference sequence). The CDR3 totals 14 residues. The trim removed 4 bases at V and 6 bases at J, leaving 8 bases unmatched. The CDR3 nucleotides read TGTGCCAGCAGCCTACGGGACAGGGCCGGCGAGCAGTACTTC. Amino acid sequence: CASSLRDRAGEQYF.

The chain couples TRBV5-6 to TRBJ2-1, with TRBD2 as a possible D gene (6 bases). Trimming pared 0 bases from V and 0 bases from J, leaving 13 bases between. Looked up from germline, CDR1 is SGHDT and CDR2 is YYEEEE. The CDR3 runs 17 residues. CDR3 region: CASSLVGSLSSYNEQFF. The CDR3 DNA is TGTGCCAGCAGCTTGGTCGGGAGTTTAAGCTCCTACAATGAGCAGTTCTTC.

The V gene is TRBV15, the J gene TRBJ2-7; D may be TRBD1 (6 bases). The length of the CDR3 is 15 residues. CDR1 and CDR2 from the germline V gene are LNHNV and YYDKDF (reference sequence). V shed 2 bases and J shed 2 bases, with 13 bases lying between them. The CDR3 reads CATSRPSTGPYEQYF. CDR3 coding DNA: TGTGCCACCAGCAGACCCTCGACAGGTCCCTACGAGCAGTACTTC.

The rearrangement uses TRBV7-9 and TRBJ2-7; 7 bases are a match to TRBD2. The J segment lost 6 bases and the V segment lost 1 base, leaving 12 bases of the junction unmatched. CDR3 length: 16 residues. Germline V gene data show CDR1 as SEHNR and CDR2 as FQNEAQ (reference sequence). The CDR3 region is CASSLGGGLSSSEQYF. The DNA for the CDR3 is TGTGCCAGCAGCTTAGGGGGGGGACTCTCTTCCAGCGAGCAGTACTTC.

The V call is TRBV6-1, the J call TRBJ2-5; 9 nucleotides line up with TRBD2. The CDR3 is 15 amino acids. CDR1 is MNHNS and CDR2 is SASEGT in the germline V gene. The V segment lost 8 bases and the J segment 5 bases; nucleotides outside the gene matches: 12. This chain's CDR3 is CASEQHPSGTETQYF. The CDR3 bases are TGTGCCAGCGAACAGCACCCTAGCGGGACCGAGACCCAGTACTTC.

J is TRBJ1-4 and V is TRBV19; perhaps TRBD1 as D (6 bases). Germline V CDR1 and CDR2: LNHDA, SQIVND (reference sequence). V was pared by 4 bases and J by 6 bases, with 15 bases between. The length of the CDR3 is 15 residues. CDR3 in DNA: TGTGCCAGTAGTACCCTCAGGGGATTCGATGAAAAACTGTTTTTT. It yields the protein CASSTLRGFDEKLFF.

Comments on this clone: One end of the junction does not line up with germline, which may come from a read error. This chain uses TRBV30 with TRBJ1-2; 9 nucleotides line up with TRBD1. The germline V gene encodes CDR1 GTSNPN and CDR2 SVGIG (reference sequence). The CDR3 is 11 residues long. The CDR3 DNA is TGTGCCTGGAGCCAGGGACAGGGTAATTCCTTC. Translated, it gives CAWSQGQGNSF.

CDR3 sequence: CASSPPSGGVNYGYTF. The DNA for the CDR3 is TGTGCCAGCTCACCACCGAGCGGGGGCGTAAACTATGGCTACACCTTC. The chain uses TRBV18 and TRBJ1-2; the D gene is possibly TRBD1 (6 bases). Germline CDR1 and CDR2: KGHSH and LQKENI. The CDR3 is made up of 16 amino acids. The ends were cut back, 0 bases at V and 2 bases at J, with 13 bases in the middle.

This clone came up a few times. This rearrangement joins TRBV4-2 to TRBJ2-7; the match to TRBD2 covers 9 bases. There are 18 residues in the CDR3. The germline V gene has CDR1 LGHNA and CDR2 YNFKEQ. V was pared by 1 base and J by 2 bases, with 12 bases of the junction left unmatched. CDR3 residues: CASSQVGSGRTTPYEQYF. The CDR3 DNA sequence: TGTGCCAGCAGCCAAGTCGGAAGCGGGAGGACGACCCCCTACGAGCAGTACTTC.

The chain joins TRBV2 to TRBJ2-7; D remains ambiguous. Germline V gene sequence: CDR1 SNHLY, CDR2 FYNNEI. The CDR3 consists of 13 residues. With 7 bases removed from V and 0 bases from J, the gap between germline ends came to 10 bases. CDR3 nucleotide sequence: TGTGCCAGCAAGGCGGCGAGCTCCTACGAGCAGTACTTC. It translates to CASKAASSYEQYF.

This chain joins TRBV30 and TRBJ2-3; a weak D match, TRBD2 (6 bases). The CDR3 has 12 amino acids. Trimming took 5 bases from V and 5 from J, leaving 11 bases between them. Germline lookup yields CDR1 GTSNPN and CDR2 SVGIG (reference sequence). The CDR3 DNA reads TGTGCCTGGTCCCTCGGGGGAGATACGCAGTATTTT. Protein product: CAWSLGGDTQYF.

This clone was seen a single time. The rearrangement uses TRBV2 and TRBJ2-5, with TRBD1 as a possible D gene (6 bases). The last part of the DNA fits TRBJ2-7 better; the J call may be wrong. This CDR3 has 17 residues. Germline CDR1 reads SNHLY; CDR2 reads FYNNEI. The CDR3 loop is CASSEGWDTLSSYEQYF. The CDR3 nucleotides read TGTGCCAGCAGTGAAGGATGGGACACCCTTAGCTCCTACGAGCAGTACTTC.

This chain links TRBV6-6 with TRBJ2-7; no reliable D call. Trimming took 6 bases from V and 3 from J, leaving 12 bases between them. Germline V gene lookup returns CDR1 MNHNY and CDR2 SVGAGI (reference sequence). The CDR3 length is 13 residues. CDR3 protein: CASSPLNNYEQYF. CDR3 DNA: TGTGCCAGCAGCCCTTTAAATAACTACGAGCAGTACTTC.

Remarks on this clone: This CDR3 is also generated by other DNA sequences in the sample. The chain employs TRBV5-1 and TRBJ2-5, with TRBD2 matching 7 bases. The CDR3 has 16 residues. Germline V lookup: CDR1 SGHRS, CDR2 YFSETQ. The V segment lost 0 bases and the J segment 1 base; nucleotides outside the gene matches: 6. CDR3 DNA: TGCGCCAGCAGCTTGGGACTAGCTCGAGGCCAAGAGACCCAGTACTTC. It yields the protein CASSLGLARGQETQYF.

The chain is built from TRBV2 and TRBJ1-5; D possibly corresponds to TRBD1 (6 bases). CDR3 length: 15 amino acids. The germline V and J ends were trimmed by 7 bases and 2 bases, with 15 bases remaining between them. CDR1 and CDR2 (germline): SNHLY, FYNNEI. DNA for the CDR3: TGTGCCAGCAAGTCGGAACAGGGAGGCAATCAGCCCCAGCATTTT. As protein: CASKSEQGGNQPQHF.

The gene calls are TRBV11-1 and TRBJ1-3; D not resolved. This CDR3 is built from 14 residues. CDR1 SGHAT and CDR2 FQDESV come from the germline V gene (reference sequence). Trimming stripped 8 bases from V and 2 bases from J, with 13 bases between. The CDR3 bases are TGTGCCAGCCGCTACGGGGAGCCTGGAAACACCATATATTTT. This encodes CASRYGEPGNTIYF.